The T cell receptor beta chain under discussion was sequenced for a study of T cells after yellow fever vaccination. TCRdb re-derived calls from the 5' RACE reads in MiXCR, one entry per CDR3 protein. The sample records under 70,000 distinct CDR3 sequences, roughly 7.4% being singletons. The CDR3 runs 13 residues. Germline CDR1 reads MNHEY; CDR2 reads SVGAGI. V was cut by 11 bases and J by 7 bases, with 15 bases left in between. This clonotype appeared many times. The chain combines TRBV6-5 with TRBJ1-6; tentatively, D is TRBD1 (5 bases). The material sequenced was CD8+ T cells sorted from PBMCs, taken on the day of the first yellow fever vaccination. The receptor was isolated from a man aged 18 to 30 who received the YFV17D yellow fever vaccine. CDR3 bases: TGTGCCGCCCAGCAGGGAAGAAATTCACCCCTCCACTTT. Protein product: CAAQQGRNSPLHF.